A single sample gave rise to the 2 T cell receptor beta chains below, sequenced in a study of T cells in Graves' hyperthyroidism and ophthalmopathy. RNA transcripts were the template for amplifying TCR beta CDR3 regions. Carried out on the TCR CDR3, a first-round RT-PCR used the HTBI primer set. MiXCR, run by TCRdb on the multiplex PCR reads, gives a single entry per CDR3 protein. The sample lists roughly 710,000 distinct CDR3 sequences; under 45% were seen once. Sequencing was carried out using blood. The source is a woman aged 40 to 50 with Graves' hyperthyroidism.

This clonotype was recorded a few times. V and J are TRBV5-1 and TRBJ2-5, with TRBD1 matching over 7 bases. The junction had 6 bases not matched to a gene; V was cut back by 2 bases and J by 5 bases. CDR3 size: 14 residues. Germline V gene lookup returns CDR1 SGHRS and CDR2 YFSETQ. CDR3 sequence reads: CASSLTGVVETQYF. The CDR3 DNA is TGCGCCAGCAGCTTAACAGGGGTTGTGGAGACCCAGTACTTC. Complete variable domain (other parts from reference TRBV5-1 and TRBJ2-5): KAGVTQTPRYLIKTRGQQVTLSCSPISGHRSVSWYQQTPGQGLQFLFEYFSETQRNKGNFPGRFSGRQFSNSRSEMNVSTLELGDSALYLCASSLTGVVETQYFGPGTRLLVL.

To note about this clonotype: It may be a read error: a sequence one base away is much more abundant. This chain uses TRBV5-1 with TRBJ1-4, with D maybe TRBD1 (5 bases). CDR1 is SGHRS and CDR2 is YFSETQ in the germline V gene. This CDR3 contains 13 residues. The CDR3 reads CAGSEGPNEKLFF. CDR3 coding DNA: TGCGCCGGCAGCGAGGGACCGAATGAAAAACTGTTTTTT.